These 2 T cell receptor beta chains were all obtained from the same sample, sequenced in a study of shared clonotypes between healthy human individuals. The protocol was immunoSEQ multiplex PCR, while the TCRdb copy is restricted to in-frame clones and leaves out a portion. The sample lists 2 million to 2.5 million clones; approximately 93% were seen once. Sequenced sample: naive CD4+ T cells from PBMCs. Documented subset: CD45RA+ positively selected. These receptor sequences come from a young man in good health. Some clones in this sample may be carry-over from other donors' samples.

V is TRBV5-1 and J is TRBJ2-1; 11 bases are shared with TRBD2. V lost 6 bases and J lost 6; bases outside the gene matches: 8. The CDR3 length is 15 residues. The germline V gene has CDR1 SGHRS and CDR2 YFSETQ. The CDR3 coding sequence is TGCGCCAGCACTGGTACTAGCGGGAGTATCAATGAGCAGTTCTTC. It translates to CASTGTSGSINEQFF.

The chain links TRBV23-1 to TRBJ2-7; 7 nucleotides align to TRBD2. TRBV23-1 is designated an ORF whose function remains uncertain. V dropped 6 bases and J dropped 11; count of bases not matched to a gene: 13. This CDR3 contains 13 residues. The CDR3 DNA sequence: TGCGCCAGCAGACGTCCCCGGGGGGAAGAGGAGTACTTC. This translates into CASRRPRGEEEYF.